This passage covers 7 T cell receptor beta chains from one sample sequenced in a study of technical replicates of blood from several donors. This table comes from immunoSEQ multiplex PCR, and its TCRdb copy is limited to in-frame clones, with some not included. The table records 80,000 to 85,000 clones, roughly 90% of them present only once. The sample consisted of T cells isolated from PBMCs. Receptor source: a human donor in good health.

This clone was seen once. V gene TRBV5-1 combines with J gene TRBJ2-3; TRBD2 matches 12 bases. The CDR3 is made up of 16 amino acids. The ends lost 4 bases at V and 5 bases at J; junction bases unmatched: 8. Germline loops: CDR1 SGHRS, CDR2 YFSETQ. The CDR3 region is CASSLLAGGPVDTQYF. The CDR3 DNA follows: TGCGCCAGCAGCCTTCTAGCGGGAGGGCCCGTAGATACGCAGTATTTT.

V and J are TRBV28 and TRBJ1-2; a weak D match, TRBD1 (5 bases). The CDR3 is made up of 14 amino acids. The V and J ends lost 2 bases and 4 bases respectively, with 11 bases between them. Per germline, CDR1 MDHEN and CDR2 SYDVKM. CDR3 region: CASSLRGVVYGYTF. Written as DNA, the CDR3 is TGTGCCAGCAGTTTACGGGGGGTTGTCTATGGCTACACCTTC.

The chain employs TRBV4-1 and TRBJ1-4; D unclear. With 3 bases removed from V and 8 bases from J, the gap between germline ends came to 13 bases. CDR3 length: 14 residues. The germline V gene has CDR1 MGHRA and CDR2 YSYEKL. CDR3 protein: CASSQWPNYEKLFF. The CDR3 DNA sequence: TGCGCCAGCAGCCAGTGGCCTAACTACGAAAAACTGTTTTTT.

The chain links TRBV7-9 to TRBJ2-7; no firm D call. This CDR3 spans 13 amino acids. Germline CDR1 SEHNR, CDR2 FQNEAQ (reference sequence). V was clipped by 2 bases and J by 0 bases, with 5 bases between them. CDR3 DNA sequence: TGTGCCAGCAGCTTACCGGGCTCCTACGAGCAGTACTTC. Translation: CASSLPGSYEQYF.

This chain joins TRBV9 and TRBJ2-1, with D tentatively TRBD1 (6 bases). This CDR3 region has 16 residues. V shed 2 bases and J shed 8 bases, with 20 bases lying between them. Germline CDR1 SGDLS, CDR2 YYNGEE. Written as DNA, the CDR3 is TGTGCCAGCAGCGTTGCGTCTACAGGGTCGGTTTATGAGCAGTTCTTC. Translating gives CASSVASTGSVYEQFF.

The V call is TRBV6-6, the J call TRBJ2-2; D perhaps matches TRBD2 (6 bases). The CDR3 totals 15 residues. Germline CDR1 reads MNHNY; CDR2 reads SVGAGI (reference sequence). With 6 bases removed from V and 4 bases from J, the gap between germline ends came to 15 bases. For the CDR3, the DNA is TGTGCCAGCAGGAAGGACGGGGGAGTCACCGGGGAGCTGTTTTTT. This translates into CASRKDGGVTGELFF.

CDR3 sequence reads: CASSDTWVAADTQYF. The CDR3 region has the DNA TGTGCCAGCAGTGATACTTGGGTAGCTGCAGATACGCAGTATTTT. This chain connects TRBV2 to TRBJ2-3, with D unresolved. The CDR3 loop spans 15 amino acids. Trimming removed 3 bases at V and 4 bases at J, with 14 bases between. Per the germline V gene, CDR1 is SNHLY and CDR2 is FYNNEI. Filled out from reference TRBV2 and TRBJ2-3, the complete variable domain reads EPEVTQTPSHQVTQMGQEVILRCVPISNHLYFYWYRQILGQKVEFLVSFYNNEISEKSEIFDDQFSVERPDGSNFTLKIRSTKLEDSAMYFCASSDTWVAADTQYFGPGTRLTVL.